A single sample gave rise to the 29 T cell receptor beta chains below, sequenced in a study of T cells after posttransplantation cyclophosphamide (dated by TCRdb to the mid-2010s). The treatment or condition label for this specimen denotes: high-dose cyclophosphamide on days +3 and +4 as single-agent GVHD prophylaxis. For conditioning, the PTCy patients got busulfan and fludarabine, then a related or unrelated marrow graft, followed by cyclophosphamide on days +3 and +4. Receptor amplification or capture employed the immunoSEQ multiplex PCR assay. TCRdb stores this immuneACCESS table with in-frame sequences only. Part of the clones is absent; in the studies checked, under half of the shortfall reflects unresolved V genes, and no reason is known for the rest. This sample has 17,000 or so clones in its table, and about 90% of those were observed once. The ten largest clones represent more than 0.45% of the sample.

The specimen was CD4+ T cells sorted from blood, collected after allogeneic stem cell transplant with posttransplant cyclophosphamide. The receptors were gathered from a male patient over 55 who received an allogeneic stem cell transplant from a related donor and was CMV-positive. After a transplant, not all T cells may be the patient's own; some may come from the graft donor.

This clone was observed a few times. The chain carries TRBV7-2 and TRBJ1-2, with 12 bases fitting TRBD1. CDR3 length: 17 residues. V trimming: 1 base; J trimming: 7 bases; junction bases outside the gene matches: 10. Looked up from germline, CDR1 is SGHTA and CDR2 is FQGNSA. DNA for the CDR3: TGTGCCAGCAGCTTAGTCGCCGGGACAGGGGGCGCCGGTGGCTACACCTTC. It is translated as CASSLVAGTGGAGGYTF.

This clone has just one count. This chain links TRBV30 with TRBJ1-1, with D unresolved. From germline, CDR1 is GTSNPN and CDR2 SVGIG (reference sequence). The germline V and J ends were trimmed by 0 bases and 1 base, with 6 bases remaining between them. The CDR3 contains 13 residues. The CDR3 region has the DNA TGTGCCTGGAGTGTACACCCGAACACTGAAGCTTTCTTT. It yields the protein CAWSVHPNTEAFF. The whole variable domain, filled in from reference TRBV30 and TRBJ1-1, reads SQTIHQWPATLVQPVGSPLSLECTVEGTSNPNLYWYRQAAGRGLQLLFYSVGIGQISSEVPQNLSASRPQDRQFILSSKKLLLSDSGFYLCAWSVHPNTEAFFGQGTRLTVV.

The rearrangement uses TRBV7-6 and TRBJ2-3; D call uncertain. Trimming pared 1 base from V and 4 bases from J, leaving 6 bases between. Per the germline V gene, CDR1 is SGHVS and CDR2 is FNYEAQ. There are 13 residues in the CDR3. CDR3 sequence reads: CASSLVVADTQYF. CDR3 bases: TGTGCCAGCAGCTTAGTAGTGGCAGATACGCAGTATTTT.

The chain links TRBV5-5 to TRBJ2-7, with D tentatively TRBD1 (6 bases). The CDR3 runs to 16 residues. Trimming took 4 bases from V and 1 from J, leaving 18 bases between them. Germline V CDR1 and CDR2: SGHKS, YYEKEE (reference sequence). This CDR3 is CASSARGQFFSYEQYF. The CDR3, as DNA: TGTGCCAGCAGCGCGCGAGGACAGTTTTTTTCCTACGAGCAGTACTTC.

CDR3 in amino acids: CASSEAGYYGYTF. The CDR3 DNA follows: TGTGCCAGCAGTGAAGCGGGGTACTATGGCTACACCTTC. The chain combines TRBV6-5 with TRBJ1-2; D is unresolved. The CDR3 covers 13 residues. CDR1 is MNHEY, CDR2 SVGAGI, per germline. V shed 5 bases and J shed 3 bases, with 10 bases lying between them.

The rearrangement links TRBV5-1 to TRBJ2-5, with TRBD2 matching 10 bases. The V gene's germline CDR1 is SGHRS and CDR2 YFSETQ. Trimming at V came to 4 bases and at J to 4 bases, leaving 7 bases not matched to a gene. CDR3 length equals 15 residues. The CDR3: CASSGSGGASETQYF. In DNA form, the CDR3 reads TGCGCCAGCAGCGGAAGCGGGGGGGCCTCAGAGACCCAGTACTTC.

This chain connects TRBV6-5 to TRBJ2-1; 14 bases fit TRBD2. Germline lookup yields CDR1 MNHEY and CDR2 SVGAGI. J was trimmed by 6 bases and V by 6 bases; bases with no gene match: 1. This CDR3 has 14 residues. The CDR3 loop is CASRGLAGGNEQFF. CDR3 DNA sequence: TGTGCCAGCAGAGGACTAGCGGGGGGCAATGAGCAGTTCTTC.

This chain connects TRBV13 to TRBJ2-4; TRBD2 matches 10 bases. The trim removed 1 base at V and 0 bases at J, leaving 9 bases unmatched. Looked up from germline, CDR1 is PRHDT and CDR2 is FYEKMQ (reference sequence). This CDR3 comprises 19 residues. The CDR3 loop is CASSLALHSGGLAKNIQYF. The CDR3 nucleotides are TGTGCCAGCAGCTTAGCCCTTCATAGCGGGGGGCTAGCCAAAAACATTCAGTACTTC.

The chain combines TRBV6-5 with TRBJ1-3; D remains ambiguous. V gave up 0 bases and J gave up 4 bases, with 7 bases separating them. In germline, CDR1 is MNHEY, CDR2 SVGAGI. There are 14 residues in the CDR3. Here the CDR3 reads CASSYSSSGNTIYF. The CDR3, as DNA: TGTGCCAGCAGTTACTCGTCAAGCGGAAACACCATATATTTT.

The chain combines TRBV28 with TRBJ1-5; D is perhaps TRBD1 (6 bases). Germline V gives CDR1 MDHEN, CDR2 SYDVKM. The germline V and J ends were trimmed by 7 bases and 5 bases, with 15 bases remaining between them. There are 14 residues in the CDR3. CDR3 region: CASTAGTHYQPQHF. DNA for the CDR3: TGTGCCAGCACTGCCGGGACACACTATCAGCCCCAGCATTTT.

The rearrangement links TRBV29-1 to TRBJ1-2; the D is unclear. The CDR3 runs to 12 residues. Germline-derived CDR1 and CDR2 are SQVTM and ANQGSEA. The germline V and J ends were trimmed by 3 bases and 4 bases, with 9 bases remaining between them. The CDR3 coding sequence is TGCAGCGTTGATAAGAGAGGCTATGGCTACACCTTC. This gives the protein CSVDKRGYGYTF.

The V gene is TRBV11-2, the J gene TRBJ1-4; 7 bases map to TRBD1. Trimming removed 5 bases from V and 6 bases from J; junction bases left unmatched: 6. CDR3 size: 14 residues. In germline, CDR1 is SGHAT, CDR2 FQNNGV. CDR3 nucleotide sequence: TGTGCCAGCAGCGAGGACAGGACAGATGAAAAACTGTTTTTT. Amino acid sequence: CASSEDRTDEKLFF.

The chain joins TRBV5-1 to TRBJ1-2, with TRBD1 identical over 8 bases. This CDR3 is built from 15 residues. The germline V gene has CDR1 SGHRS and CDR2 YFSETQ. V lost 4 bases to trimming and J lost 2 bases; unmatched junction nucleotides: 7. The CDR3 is CASSGQGAGNYGYTF. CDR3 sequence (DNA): TGCGCCAGCAGCGGGCAGGGGGCCGGGAACTATGGCTACACCTTC.

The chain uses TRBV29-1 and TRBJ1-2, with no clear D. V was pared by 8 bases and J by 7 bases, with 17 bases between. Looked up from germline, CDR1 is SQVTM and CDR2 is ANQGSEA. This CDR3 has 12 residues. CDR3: CSSGEDLFGYTF. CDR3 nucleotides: TGCAGCTCCGGGGAGGATCTCTTTGGCTACACCTTC.

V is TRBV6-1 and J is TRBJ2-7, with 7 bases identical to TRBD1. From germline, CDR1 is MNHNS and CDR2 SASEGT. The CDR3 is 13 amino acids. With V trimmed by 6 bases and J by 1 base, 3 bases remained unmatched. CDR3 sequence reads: CASRNRGSYEQYF. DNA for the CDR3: TGTGCCAGCAGAAACAGGGGATCCTACGAGCAGTACTTC.

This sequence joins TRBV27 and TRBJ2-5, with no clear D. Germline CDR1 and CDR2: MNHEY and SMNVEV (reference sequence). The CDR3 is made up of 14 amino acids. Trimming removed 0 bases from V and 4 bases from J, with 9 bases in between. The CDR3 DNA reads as TGTGCCAGCAGTTTATCGTCAGGCCGAGAGACCCAGTACTTC. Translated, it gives CASSLSSGRETQYF.

This chain's CDR3 is CASSSGTGVQPQHF. Here the CDR3 DNA reads TGTGCCAGCAGCTCCGGGACAGGGGTTCAGCCCCAGCATTTT. V is TRBV7-2 and J is TRBJ1-5; the match to TRBD1 covers 10 bases. J gave up 6 bases and V 4 bases, and 3 bases lay outside the gene matches. The CDR3 has 14 amino acids. Germline CDR1 is SGHTA and CDR2 is FQGNSA.

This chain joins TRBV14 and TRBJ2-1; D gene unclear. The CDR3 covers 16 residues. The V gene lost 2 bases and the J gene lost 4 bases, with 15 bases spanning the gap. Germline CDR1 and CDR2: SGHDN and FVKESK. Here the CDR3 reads CASSQQASTNYNEQFF. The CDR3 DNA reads TGTGCCAGCAGCCAACAGGCTTCAACCAATTACAATGAGCAGTTCTTC.

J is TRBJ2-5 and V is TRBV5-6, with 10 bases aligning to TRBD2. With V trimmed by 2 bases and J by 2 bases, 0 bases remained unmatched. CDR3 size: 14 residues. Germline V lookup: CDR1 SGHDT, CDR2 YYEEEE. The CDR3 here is CASSLLAGQETQYF. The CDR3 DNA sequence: TGTGCCAGCAGCTTACTAGCGGGGCAAGAGACCCAGTACTTC.

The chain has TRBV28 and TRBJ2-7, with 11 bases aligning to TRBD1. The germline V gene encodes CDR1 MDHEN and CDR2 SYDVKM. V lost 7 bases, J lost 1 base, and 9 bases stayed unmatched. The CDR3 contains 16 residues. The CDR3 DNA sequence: TGTGCCAGCATCCGAGGCGGACAGGGGGCATCCTACGAGCAGTACTTC. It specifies CASIRGGQGASYEQYF.

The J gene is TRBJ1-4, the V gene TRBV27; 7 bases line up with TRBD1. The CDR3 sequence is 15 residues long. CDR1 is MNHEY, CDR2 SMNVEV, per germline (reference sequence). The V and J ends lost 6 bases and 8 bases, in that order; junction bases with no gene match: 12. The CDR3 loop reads CASSRGGQGREKLFF. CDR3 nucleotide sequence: TGTGCCAGCAGCCGAGGGGGCCAGGGTAGAGAAAAACTGTTTTTT.

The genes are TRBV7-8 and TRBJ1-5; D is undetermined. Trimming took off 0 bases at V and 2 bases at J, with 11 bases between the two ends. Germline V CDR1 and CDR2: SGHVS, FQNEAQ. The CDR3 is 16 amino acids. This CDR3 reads CASSLASITGNQPQHF. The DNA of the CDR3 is TGTGCCAGCAGCTTAGCGTCGATCACGGGCAATCAGCCCCAGCATTTT.

The CDR3 reads CASSLAQGSTEAFF. The CDR3 DNA reads TGTGCCAGCAGCTTAGCACAGGGGAGCACTGAAGCTTTCTTT. The rearrangement uses TRBV7-9 and TRBJ1-1, with TRBD1 matching over 7 bases. CDR1 is SEHNR and CDR2 is FQNEAQ in the germline V gene (reference sequence). With V trimmed by 0 bases and J by 4 bases, 2 bases remained unmatched. This CDR3 has 14 amino acids.

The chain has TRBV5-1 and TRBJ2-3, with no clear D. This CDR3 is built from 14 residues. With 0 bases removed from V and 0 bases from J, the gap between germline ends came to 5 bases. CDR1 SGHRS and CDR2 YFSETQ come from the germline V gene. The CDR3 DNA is TGCGCCAGCAGCTTGGGAACTAGCACAGATACGCAGTATTTT. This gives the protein CASSLGTSTDTQYF.

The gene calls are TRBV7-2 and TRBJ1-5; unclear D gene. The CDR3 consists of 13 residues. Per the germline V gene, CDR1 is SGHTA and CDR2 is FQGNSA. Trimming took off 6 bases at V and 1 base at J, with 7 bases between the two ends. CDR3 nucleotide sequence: TGTGCCAGCAGTCGTCAGAGCAATCAGCCCCAGCATTTT. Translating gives CASSRQSNQPQHF.

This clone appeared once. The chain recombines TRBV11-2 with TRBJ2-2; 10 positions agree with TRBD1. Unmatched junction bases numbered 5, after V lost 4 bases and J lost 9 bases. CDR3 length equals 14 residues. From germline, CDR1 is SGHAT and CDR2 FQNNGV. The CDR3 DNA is TGTGCCAGCAGCTCGGGACAGGGGTTCCGGGAGCTGTTTTTT. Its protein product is CASSSGQGFRELFF.

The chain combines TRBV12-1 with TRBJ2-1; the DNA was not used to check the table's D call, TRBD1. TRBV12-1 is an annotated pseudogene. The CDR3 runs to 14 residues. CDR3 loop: CASSQKQGCDEQFF. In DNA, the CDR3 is TGTGCCAGCAGCCAAAAACAGGGGTGCGATGAGCAGTTCTTC.

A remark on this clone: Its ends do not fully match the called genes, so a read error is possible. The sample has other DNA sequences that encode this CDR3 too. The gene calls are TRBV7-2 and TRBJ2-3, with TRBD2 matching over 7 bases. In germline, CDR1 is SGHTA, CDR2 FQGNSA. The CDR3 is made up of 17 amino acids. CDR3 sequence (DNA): TGTGCCAGTAGCTTAGAGGGGCGGGGGAGTACCACAGATACGCAGTATTTT. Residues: CASSLEGRGSTTDTQYF.

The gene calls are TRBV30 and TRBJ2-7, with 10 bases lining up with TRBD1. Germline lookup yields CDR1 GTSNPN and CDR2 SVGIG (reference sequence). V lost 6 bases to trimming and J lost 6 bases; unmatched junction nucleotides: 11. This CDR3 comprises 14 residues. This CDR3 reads CACKSSGTGAEQYF. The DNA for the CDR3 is TGTGCCTGCAAATCCTCCGGGACAGGGGCCGAGCAGTACTTC. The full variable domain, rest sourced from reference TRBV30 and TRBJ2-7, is SQTIHQWPATLVQPVGSPLSLECTVEGTSNPNLYWYRQAAGRGLQLLFYSVGIGQISSEVPQNLSASRPQDRQFILSSKKLLLSDSGFYLCACKSSGTGAEQYFGPGTRLTVT.